Listed below are T cell receptor beta chains from one sample, sequenced in a study of cytomegalovirus exposure and HLA in healthy donors. This table comes from immunoSEQ multiplex PCR, and its TCRdb copy is limited to in-frame clones, with some not included. The sample lists over 100,000 clones; 70% to 90% were seen once. The sequenced sample was PBMCs. The receptor set was obtained from a woman under 30 in good health and CMV-seropositive. CDR3s include the opening cysteine and the closing phenylalanine or tryptophan. Each record gives: J gene, D gene, V gene, clone size, CDR3 protein, CDR3 DNA. The D gene is left open where the match is weak. Only some rows state a clone size, as once, few, many or a class for expanded clones.

TRBJ2-1	TRBD2	TRBV9	NA	CASSARLAGGVYNEQFF	TGTGCCAGCAGCGCCAGACTAGCGGGGGGGGTCTACAATGAGCAGTTCTTC
TRBJ2-7	NA	TRBV2	once	CASSDSAYEQYF	TGTGCCAGCAGTGACTCCGCCTACGAGCAGTACTTC
TRBJ1-1	TRBD1	TRBV30	NA	CAWRVGTGRPEAFF	TGTGCCTGGCGCGTCGGGACAGGGCGGCCTGAAGCTTTCTTT
TRBJ2-1	TRBD2	TRBV9	NA	CASSVSGSRNEQFF	TGTGCCAGCAGCGTAAGCGGGAGCCGCAATGAGCAGTTCTTC
TRBJ2-2	NA	TRBV30	NA	CAWSGDNGELFF	TGTGCCTGGAGTGGGGACAACGGGGAGCTGTTTTTT
TRBJ2-2	TRBD1	TRBV6-6	NA	CASSYGTVPGELFF	TGTGCCAGCAGTTACGGGACAGTCCCCGGGGAGCTGTTTTTT
TRBJ1-2	NA	TRBV4-3	once	CASSQEAHSRPGGYTF	TGCGCCAGCAGCCAAGAGGCACACAGCAGACCTGGGGGCTACACCTTC
TRBJ2-7	TRBD1	TRBV5-6	NA	CASSFRDRALSEQYF	TGTGCCAGCAGCTTTCGGGACAGGGCCTTGAGCGAGCAGTACTTC
TRBJ1-1	NA	TRBV30	NA	CAYLYGPGVRLVGNTEAFF	TGTGCCTACTTATACGGGCCAGGGGTGAGATTAGTGGGCAACACTGAAGCTTTCTTT
TRBJ1-3	NA	TRBV21-1	NA	CASSKKPDRGGNTIYF	TGTGCCAGCAGCAAAAAGCCCGACAGGGGTGGAAACACCATATATTTT
TRBJ1-1	TRBD1	TRBV29-1	NA	CSVVRQGVMNTEAFF	TGCAGCGTGGTACGACAGGGGGTAATGAACACTGAAGCTTTCTTT
TRBJ2-1	NA	TRBV13	once	CASSQGERFPVDEQFF	TGTGCCAGCAGCCAAGGGGAAAGGTTTCCCGTCGATGAGCAGTTCTTC
TRBJ1-1	TRBD1	TRBV5-8	NA	CASSRDSEAFF	TGTGCCAGCAGCCGGGACAGTGAAGCTTTCTTT
TRBJ1-5	TRBD1	TRBV10-2	NA	CASSDQGDQPQHF	TGCGCCAGCAGTGATCAGGGGGATCAGCCCCAGCATTTT
TRBJ2-5	TRBD2	TRBV28	NA	CATGGTLRETQYF	TGTGCCACCGGGGGGACTCTTCGGGAGACCCAGTACTTC
TRBJ1-1	NA	TRBV18	NA	CASSPTGYTEAFF	TGTGCCAGCTCACCTACGGGGTACACTGAAGCTTTCTTT
TRBJ2-3	NA	TRBV7-8	NA	CASSLGLTDTQYF	TGTGCCAGCAGCTTAGGTCTCACAGATACGCAGTATTTT
TRBJ1-1	NA	TRBV5-1	NA	CASSLQGKTLNTEAFF	TGCGCCAGCAGCTTACAGGGAAAAACCCTGAACACTGAAGCTTTCTTT
TRBJ2-2	TRBD1	TRBV29-1	NA	CSVESTGARNTGELFF	TGCAGCGTTGAATCTACAGGGGCGAGGAACACCGGGGAGCTGTTTTTT
TRBJ1-2	NA	TRBV7-2	few	CASSQYLQGSNGYTF	TGTGCCAGCAGCCAATACTTACAGGGTAGTAATGGCTACACCTTC
TRBJ2-1	TRBD2	TRBV4-2	NA	CASSQVVTSGRGNEQFF	TGTGCCAGCAGCCAAGTCGTTACTAGCGGGAGAGGAAATGAGCAGTTCTTC
TRBJ1-3	NA	TRBV6-5	NA	CASTSSHLAGNTIYF	TGTGCCAGCACTTCTAGCCATTTGGCTGGAAACACCATATATTTT